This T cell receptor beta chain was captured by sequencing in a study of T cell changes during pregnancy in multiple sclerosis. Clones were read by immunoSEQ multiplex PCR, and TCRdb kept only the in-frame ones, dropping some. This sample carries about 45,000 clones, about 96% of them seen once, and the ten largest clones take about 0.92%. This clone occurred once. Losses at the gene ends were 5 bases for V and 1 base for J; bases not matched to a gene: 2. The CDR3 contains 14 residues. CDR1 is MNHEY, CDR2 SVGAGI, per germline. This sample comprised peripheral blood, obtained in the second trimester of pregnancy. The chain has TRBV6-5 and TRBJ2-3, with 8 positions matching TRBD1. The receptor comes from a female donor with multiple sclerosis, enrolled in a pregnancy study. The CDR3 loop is CASSETGGTDTQYF. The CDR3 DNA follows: TGTGCCAGCAGTGAGACAGGGGGCACAGATACGCAGTATTTT.